Presented here are 29 T cell receptor beta chains from one specimen sequenced in a study of graft-versus-host responses after intestinal transplantation (dated by TCRdb to the early 2020s). Libraries were made using the immunoSEQ multiplex PCR assay. Not all clones reach the TCRdb copy of this immuneACCESS table, which keeps in-frame sequences only. Checked studies attribute under half of the gap to unresolved V genes and leave the rest unexplained. The sample table lists 90,000 to 150,000 clones, roughly 91% of them with a count of one. Of the sample, roughly 0.12% falls within the top ten clones. For these TCRs, the target antigens are not known. The time point label, as the study defines it: cells obtained before transplantation from donor or recipient. The specimen comprised unstimulated CD4+ T cells sorted from spleen or lymph node cells, sampled before intestinal transplant. These receptors came from a human donor who received an intestinal transplant.

CDR3 coding DNA: TGTGCCAGCAGCTCCGTTAGCGGGAGAGCGGGCGAGCAGTACTTC. Its protein is CASSSVSGRAGEQYF. The chain links TRBV7-6 to TRBJ2-7; 9 bases are a match to TRBD2. The CDR3 extends over 15 amino acids. The V and J ends lost 4 bases and 6 bases, in that order; junction bases with no gene match: 10. CDR1 is SGHVS, CDR2 FNYEAQ, per germline.

For this clone: This sample includes further DNA sequences coding for the same CDR3. The chain uses TRBV6-1 and TRBJ2-7; D gene uncertain. The CDR3 contains 12 residues. Between the trimmed V and J ends, which lost 8 bases and 2 bases, there was a span of 10 bases. CDR1 is MNHNS and CDR2 is SASEGT in the germline V gene. CDR3 sequence (DNA): TGTGCCAGCGACTCCGGAACCTACGAGCAGTACTTC. This encodes CASDSGTYEQYF.

The rearrangement joins TRBV9 to TRBJ2-7; the match to TRBD1 covers 7 bases. The V and J ends lost 0 bases and 1 base, in that order; junction bases with no gene match: 7. The germline CDR1 and CDR2 sequences are SGDLS and YYNGEE. CDR3 length: 16 amino acids. CDR3 bases: TGTGCCAGCAGCGTAGGGCCCAGGGGGAAGTCCTACGAGCAGTACTTC. Its protein is CASSVGPRGKSYEQYF.

The rearrangement joins TRBV6-1 to TRBJ1-2; D unclear. The germline V and J ends were trimmed by 3 bases and 4 bases, with 9 bases remaining between them. The germline V gene has CDR1 MNHNS and CDR2 SASEGT. CDR3 length: 13 residues. The CDR3 nucleotides read TGTGCCAGCAGTGAGTCTGGGGTCTATGGCTACACCTTC. Its protein product is CASSESGVYGYTF.

The V and J genes are TRBV25-1 and TRBJ2-1; D is uncertain. Per germline, CDR1 MGHDK and CDR2 SYGVNS. Deletions cut 4 bases from V and 10 bases from J, with 5 bases between. The CDR3 totals 10 residues. The CDR3 here is CASSGEEQFF. In DNA, the CDR3 is TGTGCCAGCAGTGGGGAAGAGCAGTTCTTC.

The chain couples TRBV2 to TRBJ2-3; possibly TRBD2 for D (7 bases). The germline V gene has CDR1 SNHLY and CDR2 FYNNEI. Trimming left V 7 bases short and J 6 bases short, with 17 bases between. This CDR3 spans 14 amino acids. The CDR3 nucleotides read TGTGCCAGCAAGGGGGGGTGGGATTGGGATACGCAGTATTTT. It specifies CASKGGWDWDTQYF.

The rearrangement links TRBV6-5 to TRBJ1-5, with 8 bases aligning to TRBD1. V lost 6 bases, J lost 2 bases, and 6 bases stayed unmatched. The CDR3 totals 15 residues. Germline V lookup: CDR1 MNHEY, CDR2 SVGAGI. CDR3 nucleotide sequence: TGTGCCAGCAGACCCGACAGGGGCGGCAATCAGCCCCAGCATTTT. Protein sequence: CASRPDRGGNQPQHF.

The V and J genes are TRBV30 and TRBJ2-5; tentative D call: TRBD1 (6 bases). Germline lookup yields CDR1 GTSNPN and CDR2 SVGIG (reference sequence). This CDR3 is built from 12 residues. V lost 1 base, J lost 3 bases, and 6 bases lay in between. The CDR3 DNA sequence: TGTGCCTGGAGTGACAGGGAAGAGACCCAGTACTTC. Translating gives CAWSDREETQYF.

The J gene is TRBJ2-3, the V gene TRBV27; D remains unclear. The CDR3 totals 15 residues. Germline V gives CDR1 MNHEY, CDR2 SMNVEV (reference sequence). Trimming stripped 4 bases from V and 6 bases from J, with 17 bases between. CDR3 region: CASSWRPPPSDTQYF. Written as DNA, the CDR3 is TGTGCCAGCAGTTGGCGCCCGCCTCCGAGTGATACGCAGTATTTT.

The V call is TRBV27, the J call TRBJ2-6; a weak D match, TRBD2 (5 bases). This CDR3 comprises 15 residues. Germline lookup yields CDR1 MNHEY and CDR2 SMNVEV (reference sequence). Deletions cut 7 bases from V and 0 bases from J, with 10 bases between. The CDR3 nucleotides are TGTGCCAGCACCTTCGGAGGCTCTGGGGCCAACGTCCTGACTTTC. Amino acids: CASTFGGSGANVLTF.

The chain has TRBV7-9 and TRBJ2-7; weak D call: TRBD2 (5 bases). In germline, CDR1 is SEHNR, CDR2 FQNEAQ (reference sequence). The V end was cut by 4 bases, the J end by 5 bases, with 15 bases between. The CDR3 runs to 14 residues. Here the CDR3 DNA reads TGTGCCAGCAGCTCGCCCATCGGGATAGACGAGCAGTACTTC. Encoded protein: CASSSPIGIDEQYF.

The chain has TRBV7-8 and TRBJ2-1; D ambiguous. V was shortened by 3 bases and J by 3 bases, with 9 bases between the two germline ends. This CDR3 is 14 amino acids long. Per the germline V gene, CDR1 is SGHVS and CDR2 is FQNEAQ. The CDR3 protein is CASSFQQDYNEQFF. CDR3 coding DNA: TGTGCCAGCAGCTTCCAGCAGGACTACAATGAGCAGTTCTTC.

This clone turned up a few times. V is TRBV28 and J is TRBJ2-5; D may be TRBD1 (5 bases). Trimming pared 6 bases from V and 4 bases from J, leaving 15 bases between. Germline-derived CDR1 and CDR2 are MDHEN and SYDVKM. CDR3 length: 14 residues. The chain's CDR3 is CASRSLGVGETQYF. As DNA, the CDR3 is TGTGCCAGCAGATCTTTAGGGGTGGGAGAGACCCAGTACTTC. Using reference TRBV28 and TRBJ2-5 for the parts outside the CDR3, the full variable domain is DVKVTQSSRYLVKRTGEKVFLECVQDMDHENMFWYRQDPGLGLRLIYFSYDVKMKEKGDIPEGYSVSREKKERFSLILESASTNQTSMYLCASRSLGVGETQYFGPGTRLLVL.

The chain combines TRBV9 with TRBJ2-2; D is unresolved. V lost 0 bases to trimming and J lost 9 bases, with 3 bases between them. Germline CDR1 and CDR2: SGDLS and YYNGEE. This CDR3 has 11 residues. The CDR3 nucleotides are TGTGCCAGCAGCGTAGGGAGGGAGCTGTTTTTT. Amino acid sequence: CASSVGRELFF.

This clone was counted a single time. The chain links TRBV10-2 to TRBJ2-5; D ambiguous. CDR3 length equals 17 residues. Trimming removed 0 bases at V and 5 bases at J, with 19 bases between. In germline, CDR1 is WSHSY, CDR2 SAAADI. CDR3 residues: CASSESRKDLSIETQYF. In DNA form, the CDR3 reads TGCGCCAGCAGTGAGTCCAGAAAGGACCTATCCATTGAGACCCAGTACTTC.

The chain uses TRBV6-1 and TRBJ2-6, with TRBD1 matching over 9 bases. Germline CDR1 reads MNHNS; CDR2 reads SASEGT. This CDR3 region has 15 residues. With V trimmed by 7 bases and J by 4 bases, 5 bases remained unmatched. The CDR3, as DNA: TGTGCCAGCATGAGGGACAGGGCGGGGGCCAACGTCCTGACTTTC. This gives the protein CASMRDRAGANVLTF.

This sequence joins TRBV28 and TRBJ2-7; a weak D match, TRBD2 (6 bases). Trimming pared 5 bases from V and 5 bases from J, leaving 19 bases between. This CDR3 comprises 15 residues. The germline CDR1 and CDR2 sequences are MDHEN and SYDVKM. The CDR3 nucleotides are TGTGCCAGCAGTCCCTCTATTGGGGGGATGGACGAGCAGTACTTC. Translated, it gives CASSPSIGGMDEQYF.

This chain joins TRBV6-5 and TRBJ2-7; TRBD1 might be the D (5 bases). Per germline, CDR1 MNHEY and CDR2 SVGAGI. The ends were cut back, 0 bases at V and 11 bases at J, with 14 bases in the middle. The CDR3 sequence is 13 residues long. CDR3 region: CASSYSFQGQEYF. The CDR3 DNA reads as TGTGCCAGCAGTTACTCGTTTCAGGGTCAAGAGTACTTC.

J is TRBJ2-7 and V is TRBV18; D is unclear. Germline CDR1 KGHSH, CDR2 LQKENI. This CDR3 is built from 12 residues. With 6 bases removed from V and 6 bases from J, the gap between germline ends came to 12 bases. The CDR3 protein is CASSPSGVEQYF. Here the CDR3 DNA reads TGTGCCAGCTCGCCGAGTGGAGTCGAGCAGTACTTC.

The genes are TRBV19 and TRBJ1-2; 8 bases are a match to TRBD1. J was trimmed by 5 bases and V by 8 bases; bases with no gene match: 16. The germline V gene encodes CDR1 LNHDA and CDR2 SQIVND (reference sequence). This CDR3 is built from 16 residues. Written as DNA, the CDR3 is TGTGCCAGTCTACCCCAGGGACAGGCGGGAGTTTATGGCTACACCTTC. Its protein product is CASLPQGQAGVYGYTF.

The chain joins TRBV10-1 to TRBJ1-1, with TRBD1 as a possible D gene (6 bases). CDR1 and CDR2 (germline): WNHNN, SYGVQD (reference sequence). Deletions cut 3 bases from V and 0 bases from J, with 14 bases between. CDR3 length equals 16 residues. The CDR3 protein is CASSDRDRGLNTEAFF. For the CDR3, the DNA is TGCGCCAGCAGTGACCGTGATCGGGGGCTGAACACTGAAGCTTTCTTT.

The chain links TRBV6-1 to TRBJ2-5; weak D call: TRBD2 (6 bases). V was cut by 7 bases and J by 5 bases, with 17 bases left in between. This CDR3 contains 14 residues. Germline values: CDR1 MNHNS, CDR2 SASEGT. The CDR3 DNA sequence: TGTGCCAGCATTTTCGGGAGTGTAAAGGAGACCCAGTACTTC. Protein sequence: CASIFGSVKETQYF.

The rearrangement links TRBV28 to TRBJ2-5; tentatively, D is TRBD1 (8 bases). Per the germline V gene, CDR1 is MDHEN and CDR2 is SYDVKM. V was cut by 2 bases and J by 5 bases, with 15 bases left in between. This CDR3 comprises 15 residues. The DNA for the CDR3 is TGTGCCAGCAGTTTACTACAGGGGGGAGGGGAGACCCAGTACTTC. This sequence encodes CASSLLQGGGETQYF.

The V call is TRBV6-5, the J call TRBJ2-5, with D hard to call. Germline values: CDR1 MNHEY, CDR2 SVGAGI. The CDR3 extends over 13 amino acids. Deletions cut 0 bases from V and 7 bases from J, with 9 bases between. CDR3 sequence: CASSYSAGWTQYF. CDR3 DNA: TGTGCCAGCAGTTACTCCGCCGGGTGGACCCAGTACTTC.

The V gene is TRBV11-3, the J gene TRBJ2-1, with 14 bases that match TRBD2. The CDR3 is made up of 17 amino acids. Germline CDR1 SGHNT, CDR2 YENEEA. V gave up 5 bases and J gave up 9 bases; unmatched junction bases: 12. The CDR3 region is CASSPRRLAGGPGEQFF. The CDR3 DNA reads TGTGCCAGCAGCCCCCGACGACTAGCGGGAGGGCCGGGTGAGCAGTTCTTC.

This clone was seen once. The CDR3: CASSLEGQNNEKLFF. CDR3 DNA: TGCGCCAGCAGCTTGGAGGGACAGAACAATGAAAAACTGTTTTTT. This rearrangement joins TRBV5-1 to TRBJ1-4, with TRBD1 matching over 7 bases. The CDR3 runs to 15 residues. Germline assignment: CDR1 SGHRS and CDR2 YFSETQ. J lost 5 bases, V lost 0 bases, and 4 bases had no gene match.

This clone has only one observation. The chain employs TRBV7-2 and TRBJ2-5; 13 positions match TRBD2. The J call may be faulty, since TRBJ2-7 better matches the DNA end. Germline lookup yields CDR1 SGHTA and CDR2 FQGNSA. The CDR3 is 18 amino acids. Here the CDR3 DNA reads TGTGCCAGCAGCTCGGGACTAGCGGGATCTATTGCCTCCTACGAGCAGTACTTC. Protein product: CASSSGLAGSIASYEQYF.

The chain uses TRBV5-1 and TRBJ2-7; no reliable D call. Germline-derived CDR1 and CDR2 are SGHRS and YFSETQ. The CDR3 totals 14 residues. Trimming took 0 bases from V and 3 from J, leaving 10 bases between them. CDR3 protein: CASSLDDIIYEQYF. For the CDR3, the DNA is TGCGCCAGCAGCTTGGATGACATTATCTACGAGCAGTACTTC.

The chain carries TRBV27 and TRBJ1-1; 8 bases fit TRBD1. The length of the CDR3 is 15 residues. V was pared by 5 bases and J by 3 bases, with 8 bases of the junction left unmatched. Germline V gene data show CDR1 as MNHEY and CDR2 as SMNVEV (reference sequence). The CDR3 sequence: CASSIRTGLDTEAFF. The CDR3 DNA sequence: TGTGCCAGCAGTATACGGACAGGGTTGGACACTGAAGCTTTCTTT.